Included here is one T cell receptor beta chain sequence, with context. Its antigen is as yet unknown. The CDR3 sequence is 13 residues long. Germline CDR1 SNHLY, CDR2 FYNNEI. The V gene lost 6 bases and the J gene lost 1 base, with 9 bases spanning the gap. The repertoire was sequenced with immunoSEQ multiplex PCR; TCRdb's copy has only in-frame clones and lacks some. The top ten clones hold around 19% of a sample with just over 15,000 clones, around 78% of them seen once. Unexposed donor CD4+ T cells date from about 2011-2019, before the COVID-19 pandemic. The cells were cultured for about ten days before CD4+ T cells were isolated. These data belong to a study of CD4 T cells in relation to SARS-CoV-2 and coronaviruses. Study in general: After roughly 11 days of antigen culture, PBMC TCR beta CDR3s were sequenced. Crossreactive spike epitopes shared across donors were mapped to their HLA restriction.

Notes on the study in general: Compared with monoreactive clones, crossreactive clones showed significantly weaker SARS-CoV-2 expansion.

The chain recombines TRBV2 with TRBJ1-1; unclear D gene. This receptor was identified in a human donor in good health. The sample comprised CD4+ T cells from PBMCs, cultured in vitro. The CDR3 region has the DNA TGTGCCAGCAGCGAGGGAGCGAACACTGAAGCTTTCTTT. Protein sequence: CASSEGANTEAFF. The full variable domain, in which reference TRBV2 and TRBJ1-1 provide the parts outside the CDR3, is EPEVTQTPSHQVTQMGQEVILRCVPISNHLYFYWYRQILGQKVEFLVSFYNNEISEKSEIFDDQFSVERPDGSNFTLKIRSTKLEDSAMYFCASSEGANTEAFFGQGTRLTVV.